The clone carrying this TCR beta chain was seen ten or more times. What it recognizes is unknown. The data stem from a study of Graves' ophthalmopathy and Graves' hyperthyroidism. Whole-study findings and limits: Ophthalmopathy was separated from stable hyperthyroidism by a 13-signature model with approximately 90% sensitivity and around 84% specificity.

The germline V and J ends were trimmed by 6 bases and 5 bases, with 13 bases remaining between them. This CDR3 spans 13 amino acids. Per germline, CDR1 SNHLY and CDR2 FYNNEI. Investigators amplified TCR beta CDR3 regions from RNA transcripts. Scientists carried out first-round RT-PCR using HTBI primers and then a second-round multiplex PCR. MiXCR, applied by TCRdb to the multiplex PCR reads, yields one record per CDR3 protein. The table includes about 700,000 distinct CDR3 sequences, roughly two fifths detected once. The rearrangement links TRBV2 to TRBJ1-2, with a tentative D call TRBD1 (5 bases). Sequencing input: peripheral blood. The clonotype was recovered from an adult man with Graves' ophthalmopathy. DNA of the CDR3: TGTGCCAGCAGCAGGGCGTCGTGGTATGGCTACACCTTC. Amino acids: CASSRASWYGYTF.